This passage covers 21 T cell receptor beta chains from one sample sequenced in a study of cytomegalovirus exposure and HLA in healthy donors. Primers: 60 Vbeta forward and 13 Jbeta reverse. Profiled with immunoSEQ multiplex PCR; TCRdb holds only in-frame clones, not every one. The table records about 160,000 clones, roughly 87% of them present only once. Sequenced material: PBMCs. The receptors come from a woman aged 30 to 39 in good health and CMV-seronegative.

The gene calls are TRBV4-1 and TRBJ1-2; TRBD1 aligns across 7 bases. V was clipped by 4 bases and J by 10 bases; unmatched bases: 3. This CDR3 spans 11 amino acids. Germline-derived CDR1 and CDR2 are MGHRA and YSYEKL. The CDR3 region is CASSLGQIYTF. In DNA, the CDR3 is TGCGCCAGCAGCCTGGGACAGATCTACACCTTC.

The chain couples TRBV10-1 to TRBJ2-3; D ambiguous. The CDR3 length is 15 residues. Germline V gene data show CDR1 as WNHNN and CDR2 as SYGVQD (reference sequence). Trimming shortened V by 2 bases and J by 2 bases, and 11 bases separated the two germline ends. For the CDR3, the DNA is TGCGCCAGCAGTGAGGGCAAGTATCCCACAGATACGCAGTATTTT. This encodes CASSEGKYPTDTQYF.

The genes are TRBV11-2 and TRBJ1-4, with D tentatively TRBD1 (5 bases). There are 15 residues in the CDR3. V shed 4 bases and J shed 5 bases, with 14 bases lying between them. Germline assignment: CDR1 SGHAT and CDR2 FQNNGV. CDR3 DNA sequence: TGTGCCAGCAGCTCGAGACAGACCCTCAATGAAAAACTGTTTTTT. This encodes CASSSRQTLNEKLFF.

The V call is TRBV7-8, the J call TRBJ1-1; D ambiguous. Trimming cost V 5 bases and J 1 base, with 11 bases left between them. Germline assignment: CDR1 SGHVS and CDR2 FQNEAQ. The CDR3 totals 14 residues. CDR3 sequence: CASSPLGGNTEAFF. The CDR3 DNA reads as TGTGCCAGCAGCCCGTTGGGAGGGAACACTGAAGCTTTCTTT.

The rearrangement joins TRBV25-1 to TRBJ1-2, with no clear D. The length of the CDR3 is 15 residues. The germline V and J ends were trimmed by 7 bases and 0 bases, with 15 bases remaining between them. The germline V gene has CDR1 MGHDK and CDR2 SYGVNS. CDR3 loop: CASTLGSSPNYGYTF. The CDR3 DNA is TGTGCCAGCACTCTTGGGAGTTCTCCTAACTATGGCTACACCTTC.

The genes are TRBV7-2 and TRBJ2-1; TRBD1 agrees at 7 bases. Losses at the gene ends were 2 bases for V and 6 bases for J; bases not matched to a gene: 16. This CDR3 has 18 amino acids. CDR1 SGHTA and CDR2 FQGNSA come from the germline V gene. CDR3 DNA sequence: TGTGCCAGCAGCTTACCAGAGAACAGACAGGGTTGGAGCAATGAGCAGTTCTTC. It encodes CASSLPENRQGWSNEQFF.

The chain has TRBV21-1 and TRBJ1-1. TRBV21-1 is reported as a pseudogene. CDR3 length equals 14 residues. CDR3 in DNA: TGTGCCAGCAGCAAAGTGCAGCGAAACACTGAAGCTTTCTTT. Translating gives CASSKVQRNTEAFF.

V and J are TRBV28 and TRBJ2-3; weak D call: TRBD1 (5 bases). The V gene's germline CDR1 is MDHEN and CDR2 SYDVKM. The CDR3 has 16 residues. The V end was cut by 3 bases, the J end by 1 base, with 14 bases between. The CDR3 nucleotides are TGTGCCAGCAGTTTTGTGCAGGGTCCCCGCACAGATACGCAGTATTTT. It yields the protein CASSFVQGPRTDTQYF.

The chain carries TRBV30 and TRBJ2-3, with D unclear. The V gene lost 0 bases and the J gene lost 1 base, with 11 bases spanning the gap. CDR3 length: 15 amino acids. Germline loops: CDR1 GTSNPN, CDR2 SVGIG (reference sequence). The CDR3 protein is CAWSVLASGTDTQYF. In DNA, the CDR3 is TGTGCCTGGAGTGTACTTGCTAGTGGCACAGATACGCAGTATTTT.

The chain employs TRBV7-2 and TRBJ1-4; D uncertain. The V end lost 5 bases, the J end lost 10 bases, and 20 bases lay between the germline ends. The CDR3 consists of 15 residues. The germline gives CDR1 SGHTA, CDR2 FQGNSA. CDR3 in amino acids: CASSLYRRESGKLFF. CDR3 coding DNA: TGTGCCAGCAGCCTATACCGAAGGGAGTCTGGAAAACTGTTTTTT. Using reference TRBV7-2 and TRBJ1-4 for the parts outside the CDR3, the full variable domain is GAGVSQSPSNKVTEKGKDVELRCDPISGHTALYWYRQSLGQGLEFLIYFQGNSAPDKSGLPSDRFSAERTGGSVSTLTIQRTQQEDSAVYLCASSLYRRESGKLFFGSGTQLSVL.

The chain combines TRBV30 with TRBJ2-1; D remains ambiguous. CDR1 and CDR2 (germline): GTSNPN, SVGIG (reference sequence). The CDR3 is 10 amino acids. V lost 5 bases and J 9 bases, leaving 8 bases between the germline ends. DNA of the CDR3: TGTGCCTGGTCCTTCGGTGAGCAGTTCTTC. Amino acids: CAWSFGEQFF.

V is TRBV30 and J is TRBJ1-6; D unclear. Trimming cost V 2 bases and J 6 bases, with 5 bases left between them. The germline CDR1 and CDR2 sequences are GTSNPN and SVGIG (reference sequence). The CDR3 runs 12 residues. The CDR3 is CAWSMANSPLHF. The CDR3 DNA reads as TGTGCCTGGAGTATGGCTAATTCACCCCTCCACTTT.

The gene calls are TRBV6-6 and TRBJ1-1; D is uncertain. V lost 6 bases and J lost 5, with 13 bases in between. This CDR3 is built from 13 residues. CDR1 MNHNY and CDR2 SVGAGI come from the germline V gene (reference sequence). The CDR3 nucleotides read TGTGCCAGCAGCAGACAACTCGCTACTGAAGCTTTCTTT. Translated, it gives CASSRQLATEAFF.

The CDR3 reads CASSFQGTANYGYTF. The CDR3 DNA follows: TGTGCCAGCTCATTCCAGGGGACCGCTAACTATGGCTACACCTTC. J is TRBJ1-2 and V is TRBV18, with a weak D call TRBD1 (6 bases). Per germline, CDR1 KGHSH and CDR2 LQKENI. This CDR3 has 15 residues. The V end lost 5 bases, the J end lost 0 bases, and 13 bases lay between the germline ends.

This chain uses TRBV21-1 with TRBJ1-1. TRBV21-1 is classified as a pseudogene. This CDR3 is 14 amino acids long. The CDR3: CASSKGGAPPEAFF. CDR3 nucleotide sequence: TGTGCCAGCAGCAAAGGCGGCGCCCCTCCTGAAGCTTTCTTT.

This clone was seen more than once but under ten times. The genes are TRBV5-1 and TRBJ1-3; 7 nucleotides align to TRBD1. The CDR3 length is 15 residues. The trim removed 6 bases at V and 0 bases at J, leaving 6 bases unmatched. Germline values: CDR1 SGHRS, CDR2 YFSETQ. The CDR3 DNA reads TGCGCCAGCACATGGGACAGCCGCTCTGGAAACACCATATATTTT. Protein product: CASTWDSRSGNTIYF.

The CDR3 sequence: CASSYKGGTGANVLTF. The CDR3, as DNA: TGTGCCAGCAGTTACAAGGGAGGTACTGGGGCCAACGTCCTGACTTTC. This chain connects TRBV6-5 to TRBJ2-6, with D possibly matching TRBD2 (6 bases). This CDR3 has 16 residues. Trimming cost V 2 bases and J 2 bases, with 10 bases left between them. CDR1 and CDR2 from the germline V gene are MNHEY and SVGAGI.

CDR3 sequence reads: CATSRDGSGGQETQYF. The CDR3 nucleotides are TGTGCCACCAGCAGAGATGGTAGCGGGGGGCAAGAGACCCAGTACTTC. The chain combines TRBV15 with TRBJ2-5, with 10 bases that match TRBD2. The CDR3 totals 16 residues. Unmatched junction bases numbered 3, after V lost 0 bases and J lost 2 bases. Germline V gene sequence: CDR1 LNHNV, CDR2 YYDKDF (reference sequence).

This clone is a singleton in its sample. The CDR3, as DNA: TGTGCCAGCAGCCCCGCCGCAGGGGGCTACGAGCAGTACTTC. Translated: CASSPAAGGYEQYF. The chain recombines TRBV28 with TRBJ2-7; 7 positions match TRBD1. The CDR3 has 14 residues. The germline V gene encodes CDR1 MDHEN and CDR2 SYDVKM. The ends lost 6 bases at V and 3 bases at J; junction bases unmatched: 8.

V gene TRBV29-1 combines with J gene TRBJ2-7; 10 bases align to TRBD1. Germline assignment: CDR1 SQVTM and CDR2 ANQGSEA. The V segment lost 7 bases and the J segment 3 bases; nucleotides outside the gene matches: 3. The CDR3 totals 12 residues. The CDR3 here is CSAGTGVYEQYF. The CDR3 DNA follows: TGCAGCGCCGGGACAGGGGTCTACGAGCAGTACTTC.

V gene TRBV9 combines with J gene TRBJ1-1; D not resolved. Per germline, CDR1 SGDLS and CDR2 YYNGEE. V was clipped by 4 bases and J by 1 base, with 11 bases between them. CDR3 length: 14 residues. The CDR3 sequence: CASSSLGENTEAFF. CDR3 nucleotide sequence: TGTGCCAGCAGCTCCCTCGGGGAGAACACTGAAGCTTTCTTT.